The rows below give T cell receptor beta chains drawn from one sample of a study of early T cells in non-severe SARS-CoV-2 infection. TCRdb redid the calling of the 5' RACE reads with MiXCR, one entry per CDR3 protein. The repertoire holds about 58,000 distinct CDR3 sequences, with roughly 7.7% as singletons. What was sequenced was whole blood. These receptors were collected from an adult who was a healthcare worker with PCR-confirmed SARS-CoV-2 infection or an uninfected control (not recorded which). The CDR3 runs from the conserved cysteine through the conserved F or W. The order of the fields is D gene, J gene, V gene, clone size, CDR3 protein, CDR3 DNA. D genes are given only for firm matches. Not all rows give a size; the values are once, few, many and, for expanded clones, a class.

TRBD1	TRBJ1-6	TRBV7-9	NA	CASSPRQGARDSPLHF	TGTGCCAGCAGCCCGCGTCAGGGGGCGCGGGATTCACCCCTCCACTTT
NA	TRBJ1-4	TRBV7-3	many	CASSLRVDEKLFF	TGTGCCAGCAGCTTAAGAGTTGATGAAAAACTGTTTTTT
NA	TRBJ2-1	TRBV3-1	NA	CASSQDLADYNEQFF	TGTGCCAGCAGCCAAGATTTGGCGGACTACAATGAGCAGTTCTTC
NA	TRBJ2-7	TRBV21-1	few	CASSKGLIEDRGYEQYF	TGTGCCAGCAGCAAAGGATTAATAGAGGACAGGGGTTACGAGCAGTACTTC
NA	TRBJ2-1	TRBV18	many	CASSPDQYNEQFF	TGTGCCAGCTCACCGGACCAATACAATGAGCAGTTCTTC
TRBD2	TRBJ2-7	TRBV28	many	CASSSGTSGRRLNYEQYF	TGTGCCAGCAGTTCCGGGACTAGCGGGCGTAGGTTGAACTACGAGCAGTACTTC
NA	TRBJ2-7	TRBV9	NA	CASSSPTAGLYEQYF	TGTGCCAGCAGCTCACCAACGGCGGGACTTTACGAGCAGTACTTC
TRBD2	TRBJ2-1	TRBV4-1	few	CASSQDPTPGTSEQFF	TGCGCCAGCAGCCAGGATCCTACTCCCGGGACTAGCGAGCAGTTCTTC
NA	TRBJ1-6	TRBV7-2	many	CASSLASTGNSPLHF	TGTGCCAGCAGCTTAGCGTCTACAGGGAATTCACCCCTCCACTTT
TRBD2	TRBJ2-7	TRBV2	few	CASRLAGVPTRKQYF	TGTGCCAGCAGACTAGCGGGAGTACCTACCCGGAAGCAGTACTTC
NA	TRBJ2-7	TRBV5-1	many	CASSSGDEQYF	TGCGCCAGCAGCTCCGGAGACGAGCAGTACTTC
NA	TRBJ1-2	TRBV5-1	NA	CASSLRPGTKGYTF	TGCGCCAGCAGCCTTCGCCCCGGGACAAAAGGCTACACCTTC
NA	TRBJ2-2	TRBV6-5	few	CASSYSLTGELFF	TGTGCCAGCAGTTACTCGCTAACCGGGGAGCTGTTTTTT
NA	TRBJ2-5	TRBV3-1	NA	CASSLIQGVETQYF	TGTGCCAGCAGCCTTATACAGGGCGTAGAGACCCAGTACTTC
NA	TRBJ2-7	TRBV28	NA	CASLGRGTRARWYEQYF	TGTGCCAGCCTGGGCCGGGGGACCCGGGCCAGATGGTACGAGCAGTACTTC
NA	TRBJ2-3	TRBV5-1	few	CASSLAEATDTQYF	TGCGCCAGCAGCTTGGCAGAAGCCACAGATACGCAGTATTTT
TRBD1	TRBJ2-5	TRBV4-2	few	CASSQVGQGEETQYF	TGTGCCAGCAGCCAAGTTGGGCAGGGGGAAGAGACCCAGTACTTC
TRBD1	TRBJ2-7	TRBV27	NA	CASWGTAGTYEQYF	TGTGCCAGCTGGGGGACAGCCGGCACCTACGAGCAGTACTTC
NA	TRBJ2-1	TRBV20-1	many	CSATGDNEQFF	TGCAGTGCTACAGGGGACAATGAGCAGTTCTTC
TRBD1	TRBJ2-5	TRBV20-1	NA	CSARADRETQYF	TGCAGTGCTAGAGCGGACAGGGAGACCCAGTACTTC
NA	TRBJ2-1	TRBV20-1	many	CSEGRESGGRNEQFF	TGCAGTGAAGGCCGTGAGAGCGGTGGTAGGAATGAGCAGTTCTTC
NA	TRBJ2-2	TRBV7-2	many	CASSLAFTGMGELFF	TGTGCCAGCAGCTTAGCGTTCACAGGGATGGGGGAGCTGTTTTTT
NA	TRBJ2-7	TRBV20-1	many	CSARGRAAGLEQYF	TGCAGTGCTAGAGGGCGAGCTGCGGGGCTCGAGCAGTACTTC
TRBD1	TRBJ2-7	TRBV7-9	few	CASSLLDRGGEQYF	TGTGCCAGCAGCTTGCTGGACAGGGGCGGCGAGCAGTACTTC
NA	TRBJ1-1	TRBV4-1	NA	CTSSHSTEAFF	TGCACCAGCAGCCATAGTACTGAAGCTTTCTTT
TRBD2	TRBJ2-1	TRBV28	NA	CAGRTSGSPRGEQFF	TGTGCCGGACGGACTAGCGGGAGTCCCCGGGGTGAGCAGTTCTTC
NA	TRBJ2-1	TRBV9	NA	CASSPIMYSNEQFF	TGTGCCAGCAGCCCCATTATGTACAGTAATGAGCAGTTCTTC
NA	TRBJ2-3	TRBV4-1	many	CASSQFPGSTDTQYF	TGCGCCAGCAGCCAATTCCCGGGGTCCACAGATACGCAGTATTTT
TRBD2	TRBJ2-3	TRBV28	many	CASSWVREGTDTQYF	TGTGCCAGCAGTTGGGTTCGGGAGGGCACAGATACGCAGTATTTT
TRBD2	TRBJ2-1	TRBV7-2	many	CASSSRRGGGEQFF	TGTGCCAGCAGCTCCCGGAGGGGCGGGGGTGAGCAGTTCTTC
NA	TRBJ2-7	TRBV29-1	few	CSVVNVGTSYEQYF	TGCAGCGTTGTAAATGTCGGGACCTCCTACGAGCAGTACTTC
TRBD2	TRBJ2-3	TRBV9	NA	CASSVGTSGIPTDTQYF	TGTGCCAGCAGCGTAGGTACTAGCGGGATTCCCACAGATACGCAGTATTTT
TRBD2	TRBJ2-3	TRBV18	few	CASSPTSGQDTQYF	TGTGCCAGCTCACCGACTAGCGGACAAGATACGCAGTATTTT
NA	TRBJ1-6	TRBV20-1	NA	CSARVQGLSNSPLHF	TGCAGTGCTAGAGTGCAGGGGCTGAGTAATTCACCCCTCCACTTT
TRBD2	TRBJ2-7	TRBV4-1	medium-sized	CASATGSGRAGEQYF	TGCGCCAGCGCTACCGGGAGCGGGAGAGCGGGGGAGCAGTACTTC
TRBD1	TRBJ1-5	TRBV5-1	NA	CASSLGTGTSNQPQHF	TGCGCCAGCAGCTTGGGGACAGGGACTAGCAATCAGCCCCAGCATTTT
NA	TRBJ2-7	TRBV6-5	NA	CAGARDNVAYEQYF	TGTGCCGGCGCCCGGGACAATGTGGCCTACGAGCAGTACTTC
NA	TRBJ1-3	TRBV6-2/TRBV6-3	NA	CASSPRTESGNTIYF	TGTGCCAGCAGTCCCCGGACAGAATCTGGAAACACCATATATTTT
NA	TRBJ2-5	TRBV18	many	CASSPQRVETQYF	TGTGCCAGCTCACCACAGAGGGTGGAGACCCAGTACTTC
NA	TRBJ2-1	TRBV29-1	many	CSVVQSSYNEQFF	TGCAGCGTTGTGCAAAGCTCCTACAATGAGCAGTTCTTC
NA	TRBJ1-2	TRBV28	NA	CASRPQGNYGYTF	TGTGCCAGCAGGCCCCAGGGGAACTATGGCTACACCTTC
NA	TRBJ2-7	TRBV28	NA	CASSLVRHDEQYF	TGTGCCAGCAGTTTGGTTAGACACGACGAGCAGTACTTC
NA	TRBJ1-2	TRBV7-3	few	CASSPTGPREASYGYTF	TGTGCCAGCAGCCCGACGGGGCCGCGAGAAGCTTCCTATGGCTACACCTTC
NA	TRBJ2-7	TRBV12-2	NA	CASRFRLDLAYEQYF	TGTGCAAGTCGCTTCCGACTAGATTTGGCCTACGAGCAGTACTTC
TRBD2	TRBJ2-7	TRBV7-6	few	CASSFLSGAGRNEQYF	TGTGCCAGCAGTTTTCTTAGCGGGGCGGGCCGGAACGAGCAGTACTTC
TRBD2	TRBJ2-3	TRBV9	many	CASSLSGREDTQYF	TGTGCCAGCAGCCTTAGCGGGAGGGAGGATACGCAGTATTTT
TRBD1	TRBJ2-5	TRBV2	medium-sized	CASSAAGQGWQETQYF	TGTGCCAGCAGTGCGGCGGGACAGGGGTGGCAAGAGACCCAGTACTTC
NA	TRBJ1-4	TRBV5-4	NA	CASSLAGRTNEKLFF	TGTGCCAGCAGCTTGGCGGGACGGACAAATGAAAAACTGTTTTTT
NA	TRBJ2-3	TRBV5-1	NA	CASSLGAGDTQYF	TGCGCCAGCAGCTTGGGTGCGGGAGATACGCAGTATTTT
NA	TRBJ1-2	TRBV5-1	few	CASSFVGGNGYTF	TGCGCCAGCAGCTTCGTTGGGGGAAATGGCTACACCTTC
TRBD2	TRBJ2-7	TRBV27	few	CASSLAGGFYEQYF	TGTGCCAGCAGTTTGGCGGGAGGATTCTACGAGCAGTACTTC